The entry that follows covers one T cell receptor beta chain sequence. The protocol was immunoSEQ multiplex PCR, while the TCRdb copy is restricted to in-frame clones and leaves out a portion. The repertoire includes about 490,000 clones, 76% of them detected once, and 10% to 15% sits in the top ten. These data originate in a study of shared clonotypes between healthy human individuals. The CDR3 runs 16 residues. V lost 2 bases and J lost 5; bases outside the gene matches: 7. Germline V gene sequence: CDR1 LGHNA, CDR2 YNFKEQ. Sequencing was performed on PBMCs. This sequence originates from a middle-aged woman in good health. Some clones in this sample may be carry-over from other donors' samples. V usage is TRBV4-2 and J usage is TRBJ1-2; 11 nucleotides line up with TRBD1. The CDR3: CASSQPSDRGLYGYTF. Written as DNA, the CDR3 is TGTGCCAGCAGCCAACCATCGGACAGGGGGCTATATGGCTACACCTTC.